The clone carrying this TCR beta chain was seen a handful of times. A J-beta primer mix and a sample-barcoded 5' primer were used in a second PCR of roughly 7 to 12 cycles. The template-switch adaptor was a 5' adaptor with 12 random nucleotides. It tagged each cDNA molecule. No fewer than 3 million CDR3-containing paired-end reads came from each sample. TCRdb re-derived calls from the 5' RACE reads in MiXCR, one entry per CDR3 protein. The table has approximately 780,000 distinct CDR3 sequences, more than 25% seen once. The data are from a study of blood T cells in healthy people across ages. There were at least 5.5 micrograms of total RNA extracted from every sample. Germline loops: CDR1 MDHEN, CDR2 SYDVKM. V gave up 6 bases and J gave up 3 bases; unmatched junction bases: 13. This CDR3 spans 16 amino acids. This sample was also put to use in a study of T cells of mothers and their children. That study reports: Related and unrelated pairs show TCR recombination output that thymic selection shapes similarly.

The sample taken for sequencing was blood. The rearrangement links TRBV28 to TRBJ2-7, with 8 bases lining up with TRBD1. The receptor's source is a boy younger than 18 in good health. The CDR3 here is CASSGSPGQGDYEQYF. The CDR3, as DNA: TGTGCCAGCAGCGGCTCGCCCGGACAGGGAGACTACGAGCAGTACTTC.